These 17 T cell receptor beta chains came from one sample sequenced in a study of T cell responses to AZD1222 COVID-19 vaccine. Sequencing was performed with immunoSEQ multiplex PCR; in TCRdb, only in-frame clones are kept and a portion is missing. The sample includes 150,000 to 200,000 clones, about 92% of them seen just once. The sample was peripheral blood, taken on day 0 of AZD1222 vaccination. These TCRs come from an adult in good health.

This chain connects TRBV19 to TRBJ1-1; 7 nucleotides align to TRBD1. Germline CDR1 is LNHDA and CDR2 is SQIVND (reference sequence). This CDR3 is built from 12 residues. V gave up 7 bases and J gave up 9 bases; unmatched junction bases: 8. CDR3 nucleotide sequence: TGTGCCAGTACTGGGACAGCCTCAAAAGCTTTCTTT. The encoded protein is CASTGTASKAFF. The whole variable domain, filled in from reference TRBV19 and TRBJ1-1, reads DGGITQSPKYLFRKEGQNVTLSCEQNLNHDAMYWYRQDPGQGLRLIYYSQIVNDFQKGDIAEGYSVSREKKESFPLTVTSAQKNPTAFYLCASTGTASKAFFGQGTRLTVV.

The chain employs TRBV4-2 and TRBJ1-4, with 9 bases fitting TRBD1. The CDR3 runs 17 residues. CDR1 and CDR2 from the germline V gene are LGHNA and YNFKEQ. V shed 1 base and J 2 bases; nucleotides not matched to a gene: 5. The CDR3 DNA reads TGTGCCAGCAGCCAAGCCGGACAGGGGAATACTAATGAAAAACTGTTTTTT. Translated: CASSQAGQGNTNEKLFF.

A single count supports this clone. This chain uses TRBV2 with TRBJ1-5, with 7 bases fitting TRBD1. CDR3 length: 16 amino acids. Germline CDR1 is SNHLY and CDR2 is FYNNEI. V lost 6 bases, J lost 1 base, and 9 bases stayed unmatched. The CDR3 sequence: CASRATGVWSNQPQHF. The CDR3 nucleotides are TGTGCCAGCAGAGCAACAGGGGTTTGGAGCAATCAGCCCCAGCATTTT.

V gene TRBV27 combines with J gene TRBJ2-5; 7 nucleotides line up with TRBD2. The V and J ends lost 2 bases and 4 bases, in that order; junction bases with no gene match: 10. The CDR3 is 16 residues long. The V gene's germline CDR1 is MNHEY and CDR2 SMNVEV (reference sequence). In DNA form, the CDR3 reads TGTGCCAGCAGTTTAGGCGGCGGGGGTGGGGTAGAGACCCAGTACTTC. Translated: CASSLGGGGGVETQYF.

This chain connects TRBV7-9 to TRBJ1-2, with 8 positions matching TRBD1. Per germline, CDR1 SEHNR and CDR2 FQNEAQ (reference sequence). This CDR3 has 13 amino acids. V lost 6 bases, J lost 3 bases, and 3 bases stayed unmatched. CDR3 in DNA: TGTGCCAGCAGTTCGACAGGGGACTATGGCTACACCTTC. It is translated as CASSSTGDYGYTF. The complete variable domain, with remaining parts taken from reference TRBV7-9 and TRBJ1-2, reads DTGVSQNPRHKITKRGQNVTFRCDPISEHNRLYWYRQTLGQGPEFLTYFQNEAQLEKSRLLSDRFSAERPKGSFSTLEIQRTEQGDSAMYLCASSSTGDYGYTFGSGTRLTVV.

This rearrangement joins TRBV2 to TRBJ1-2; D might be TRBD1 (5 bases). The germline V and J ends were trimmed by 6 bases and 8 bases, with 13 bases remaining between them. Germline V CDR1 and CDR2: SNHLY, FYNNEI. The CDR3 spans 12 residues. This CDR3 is CASRGPDGGYTF. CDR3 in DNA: TGTGCCAGCAGGGGGCCTGATGGGGGCTACACCTTC.

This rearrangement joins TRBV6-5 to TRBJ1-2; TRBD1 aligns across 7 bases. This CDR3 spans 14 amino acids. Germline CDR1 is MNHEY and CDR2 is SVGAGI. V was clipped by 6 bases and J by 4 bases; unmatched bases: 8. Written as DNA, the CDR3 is TGTGCCAGCAGAGCGACAGGGCAAGCCTATGGCTACACCTTC. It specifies CASRATGQAYGYTF.

CDR3 in DNA: TGTGCCAGTAGTATCCAAAAGAACACTGAAGCTTTCTTT. The encoded protein is CASSIQKNTEAFF. The chain couples TRBV19 to TRBJ1-1; D call uncertain. The CDR3 has 13 residues. Between the trimmed V and J ends, which lost 3 bases and 1 base, there was a span of 6 bases. Germline CDR1 and CDR2: LNHDA and SQIVND (reference sequence).

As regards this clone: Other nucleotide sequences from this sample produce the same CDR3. This CDR3 is CASSLPATDTQYF. CDR3 DNA: TGTGCCAGCAGCCTTCCAGCCACAGATACGCAGTATTTT. The chain links TRBV28 to TRBJ2-3, with D uncertain. V was trimmed by 6 bases and J by 2 bases, leaving 9 bases between them. The CDR3 has 13 residues. The V gene's germline CDR1 is MDHEN and CDR2 SYDVKM.

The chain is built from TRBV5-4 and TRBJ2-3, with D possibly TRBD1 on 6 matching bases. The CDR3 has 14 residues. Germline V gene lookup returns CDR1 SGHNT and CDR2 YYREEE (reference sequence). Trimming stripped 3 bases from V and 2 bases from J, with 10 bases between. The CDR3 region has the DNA TGTGCCAGCAGCTCACAGGGATCCACAGATACGCAGTATTTT. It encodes CASSSQGSTDTQYF.

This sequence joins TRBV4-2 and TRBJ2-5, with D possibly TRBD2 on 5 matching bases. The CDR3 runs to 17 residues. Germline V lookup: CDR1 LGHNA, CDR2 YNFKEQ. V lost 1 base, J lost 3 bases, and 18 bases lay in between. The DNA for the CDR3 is TGTGCCAGCAGCCAAGGGCAGGTTGGACGGGGAGAAGAGACCCAGTACTTC. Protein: CASSQGQVGRGEETQYF.

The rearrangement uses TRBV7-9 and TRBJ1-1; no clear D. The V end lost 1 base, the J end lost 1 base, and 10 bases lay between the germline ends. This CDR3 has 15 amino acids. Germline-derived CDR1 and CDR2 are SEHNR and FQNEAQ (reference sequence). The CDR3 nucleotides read TGTGCCAGCAGCTTAGTCAAGGAGAAGAACACTGAAGCTTTCTTT. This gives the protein CASSLVKEKNTEAFF. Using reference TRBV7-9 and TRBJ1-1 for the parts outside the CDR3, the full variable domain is DTGVSQNPRHKITKRGQNVTFRCDPISEHNRLYWYRQTLGQGPEFLTYFQNEAQLEKSRLLSDRFSAERPKGSFSTLEIQRTEQGDSAMYLCASSLVKEKNTEAFFGQGTRLTVV.

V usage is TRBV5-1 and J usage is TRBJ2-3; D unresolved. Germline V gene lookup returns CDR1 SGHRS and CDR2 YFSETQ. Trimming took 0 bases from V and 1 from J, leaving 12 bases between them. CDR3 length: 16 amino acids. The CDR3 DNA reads TGCGCCAGCAGCTTGGCCCTCCAAGGAGGCACAGATACGCAGTATTTT. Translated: CASSLALQGGTDTQYF.

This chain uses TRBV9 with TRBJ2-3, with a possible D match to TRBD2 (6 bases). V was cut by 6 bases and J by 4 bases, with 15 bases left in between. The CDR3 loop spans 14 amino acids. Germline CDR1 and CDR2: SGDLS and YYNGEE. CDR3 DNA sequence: TGTGCCAGCAACCACGAAGGAGGGTCAGATACGCAGTATTTT. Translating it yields CASNHEGGSDTQYF.

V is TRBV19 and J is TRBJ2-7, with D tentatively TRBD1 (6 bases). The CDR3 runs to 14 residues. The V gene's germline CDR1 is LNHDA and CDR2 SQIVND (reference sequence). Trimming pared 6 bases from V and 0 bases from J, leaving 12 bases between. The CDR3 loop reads CASRYDRSSYEQYF. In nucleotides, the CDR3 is TGTGCCAGTAGATACGACAGGAGCTCCTACGAGCAGTACTTC.

CDR3 protein: CASSLVRNTGELFF. The CDR3 DNA reads TGTGCCAGCAGCTTAGTCAGGAACACCGGGGAGCTGTTTTTT. The genes are TRBV11-2 and TRBJ2-2; no definite D call. Per germline, CDR1 SGHAT and CDR2 FQNNGV. The CDR3 covers 14 residues. V lost 1 base and J 1 base, leaving 4 bases between the germline ends.

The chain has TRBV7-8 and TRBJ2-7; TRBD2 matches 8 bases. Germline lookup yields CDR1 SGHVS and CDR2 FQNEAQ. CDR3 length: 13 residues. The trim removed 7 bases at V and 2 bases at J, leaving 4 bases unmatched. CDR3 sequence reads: CASTGGGPYEQYF. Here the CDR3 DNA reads TGTGCCAGCACGGGCGGGGGGCCCTACGAGCAGTACTTC. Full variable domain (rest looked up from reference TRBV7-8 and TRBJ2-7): GAGVSQSPRYKVAKRGQDVALRCDPISGHVSLFWYQQALGQGPEFLTYFQNEAQLDKSGLPSDRFFAERPEGSVSTLKIQRTQQEDSAVYLCASTGGGPYEQYFGPGTRLTVT.